This passage covers 19 T cell receptor beta chains from one sample sequenced in a study of T cell changes during pregnancy in multiple sclerosis. This table comes from immunoSEQ multiplex PCR, and its TCRdb copy is limited to in-frame clones, with some not included. The profile shows over 50,000 clones, roughly 86% of them singletons. The sample consisted of peripheral blood, taken in the first trimester of pregnancy. Receptor source: a female donor with multiple sclerosis, enrolled in a pregnancy study.

The chain's CDR3 is CAWERENTEAFF. DNA for the CDR3: TGTGCCTGGGAGAGGGAGAACACTGAAGCTTTCTTT. V and J are TRBV30 and TRBJ1-1; unclear D gene. V dropped 5 bases and J dropped 1 base, with 8 bases sitting between them. Germline assignment: CDR1 GTSNPN and CDR2 SVGIG (reference sequence). This CDR3 has 12 residues.

The J gene is TRBJ1-5, the V gene TRBV18; 9 nucleotides agree with TRBD1. CDR1 KGHSH and CDR2 LQKENI come from the germline V gene. The CDR3 has 14 residues. V was pared by 5 bases and J by 5 bases, with 4 bases of the junction left unmatched. The CDR3 sequence is CASSSQGADQPQHF. The DNA of the CDR3 is TGTGCCAGCTCATCACAGGGGGCGGATCAGCCCCAGCATTTT.

This chain joins TRBV30 and TRBJ2-1; 9 bases match TRBD2. The CDR3 extends over 15 amino acids. Germline V gives CDR1 GTSNPN, CDR2 SVGIG (reference sequence). With 4 bases clipped from V and 1 base from J, the junction kept 5 bases outside the gene matches. The CDR3: CAWTRGGGSYNEQFF. The CDR3 DNA sequence: TGTGCCTGGACTCGCGGGGGGGGGTCCTACAATGAGCAGTTCTTC.

The chain links TRBV5-4 to TRBJ2-1; no firm D call. V gave up 2 bases and J gave up 8 bases, with 5 bases separating them. CDR1 and CDR2 (germline): SGHNT, YYREEE (reference sequence). CDR3 length: 11 residues. CDR3 nucleotides: TGTGCCAGCAGCTTTAGCTATGAGCAGTTCTTC. Translating gives CASSFSYEQFF.

The chain employs TRBV7-2 and TRBJ2-2, with TRBD1 matching over 9 bases. V was clipped by 1 base and J by 5 bases; unmatched bases: 8. Per the germline V gene, CDR1 is SGHTA and CDR2 is FQGNSA. This CDR3 comprises 17 residues. CDR3 nucleotide sequence: TGTGCCAGCAGCTTAGTAGGGGGGACAGGGAGAACCGGGGAGCTGTTTTTT. Protein product: CASSLVGGTGRTGELFF.

This sequence joins TRBV9 and TRBJ2-1; TRBD1 aligns across 7 bases. V was pared by 4 bases and J by 5 bases, with 9 bases of the junction left unmatched. This CDR3 comprises 15 residues. In germline, CDR1 is SGDLS, CDR2 YYNGEE. The CDR3 nucleotides read TGTGCCAGCAGCCCGCGGACAGGCCCCCACAATGAGCAGTTCTTC. This encodes CASSPRTGPHNEQFF. The full variable domain, its missing parts supplied by reference TRBV9 and TRBJ2-1, is DSGVTQTPKHLITATGQRVTLRCSPRSGDLSVYWYQQSLDQGLQFLIQYYNGEERAKGNILERFSAQQFPDLHSELNLSSLELGDSALYFCASSPRTGPHNEQFFGPGTRLTVL.

This chain links TRBV6-6 with TRBJ2-1, with 8 nucleotides matching TRBD1. The J segment lost 7 bases and the V segment lost 3 bases, leaving 5 bases of the junction unmatched. The germline V gene encodes CDR1 MNHNY and CDR2 SVGAGI (reference sequence). The CDR3 length is 14 residues. In nucleotides, the CDR3 is TGTGCCAGCAGTTATTTTCAGGGGGCTAATGAGCAGTTCTTC. Translated, it gives CASSYFQGANEQFF.

V and J are TRBV11-2 and TRBJ2-7; 7 positions match TRBD1. This CDR3 has 13 amino acids. CDR1 and CDR2 (germline): SGHAT, FQNNGV. J lost 2 bases, V lost 6 bases, and 4 bases had no gene match. The CDR3 coding sequence is TGTGCCAGCAGTACAGGGGACACCTACGAGCAGTACTTC. Its translation is CASSTGDTYEQYF.

This sequence joins TRBV6-5 and TRBJ2-7, with 7 bases fitting TRBD2. The CDR3 is 13 residues long. Germline V lookup: CDR1 MNHEY, CDR2 SVGAGI. V dropped 6 bases and J dropped 2; count of bases not matched to a gene: 4. CDR3: CASSPRGAYEQYF. CDR3 bases: TGTGCCAGCAGCCCCCGGGGGGCCTACGAGCAGTACTTC.

The DNA of the CDR3 is TGTGCCAGCAGCGAGAGGGGGAATGAGCAGTTCTTC. Translating gives CASSERGNEQFF. The J gene is TRBJ2-1, the V gene TRBV21-1; the table's D call, TRBD1, has no DNA check behind it. TRBV21-1 is recorded as a pseudogene. This CDR3 has 12 residues.

This clone was recorded only once. The chain combines TRBV10-1 with TRBJ1-1; a weak D match, TRBD1 (6 bases). V lost 0 bases and J lost 1, with 9 bases in between. Germline-derived CDR1 and CDR2 are WNHNN and SYGVQD (reference sequence). The CDR3 has 15 amino acids. The CDR3 DNA sequence: TGCGCCAGCAGTGAGTCTCCAGGGGCGAACACTGAAGCTTTCTTT. Translation gives CASSESPGANTEAFF.

The chain is built from TRBV30 and TRBJ1-2, with D possibly matching TRBD1 (6 bases). The CDR3 is 11 residues long. V was trimmed by 5 bases and J by 8 bases, leaving 12 bases between them. The germline CDR1 and CDR2 sequences are GTSNPN and SVGIG (reference sequence). The CDR3 here is CAWFWGGGYTF. The CDR3 DNA reads as TGTGCCTGGTTCTGGGGGGGCGGCTACACCTTC.

The chain couples TRBV28 to TRBJ2-7; 7 positions agree with TRBD1. CDR3 length: 14 amino acids. Germline CDR1 and CDR2: MDHEN and SYDVKM. J lost 4 bases, V lost 3 bases, and 6 bases had no gene match. Here the CDR3 reads CASSFSYRGYEQYF. The CDR3 region has the DNA TGTGCCAGCAGTTTTAGTTACAGGGGATACGAGCAGTACTTC.

V gene TRBV5-4 combines with J gene TRBJ2-1; 8 bases align to TRBD2. J gave up 3 bases and V 3 bases, and 5 bases lay outside the gene matches. Germline CDR1 SGHNT, CDR2 YYREEE (reference sequence). This CDR3 region has 15 residues. The CDR3 DNA reads as TGTGCCAGCAGCTCTGGTAGCGGGATCTACAATGAGCAGTTCTTC. Protein sequence: CASSSGSGIYNEQFF.

This chain uses TRBV14 with TRBJ2-3; tentatively, D is TRBD1 (7 bases). Trimming left V 9 bases short and J 2 bases short, with 21 bases between. This CDR3 contains 16 residues. In germline, CDR1 is SGHDN, CDR2 FVKESK. The chain's CDR3 is CARNRGLANPTDTQYF. CDR3 sequence (DNA): TGTGCCAGAAACAGGGGTCTAGCGAATCCCACAGATACGCAGTATTTT.

The chain has TRBV7-9 and TRBJ1-4; 9 bases fit TRBD1. The CDR3 is 15 amino acids. Looked up from germline, CDR1 is SEHNR and CDR2 is FQNEAQ (reference sequence). J was trimmed by 10 bases and V by 2 bases; bases with no gene match: 8. CDR3 loop: CASSLTGQGLVKLFF. For the CDR3, the DNA is TGTGCCAGCAGCTTAACGGGACAGGGTTTGGTAAAACTGTTTTTT.

The rearrangement links TRBV30 to TRBJ2-1; possible D gene TRBD1, 6 bases. Per germline, CDR1 GTSNPN and CDR2 SVGIG (reference sequence). The CDR3 is 12 residues long. V was cut by 5 bases and J by 7 bases, with 12 bases left in between. CDR3 DNA: TGTGCCTGGGAGATACAGGGAAATGAGCAGTTCTTC. Its translation is CAWEIQGNEQFF.

The J gene is TRBJ1-1, the V gene TRBV7-9; D unclear. This CDR3 is built from 14 residues. The ends were cut back, 3 bases at V and 3 bases at J, with 11 bases in the middle. Germline CDR1 reads SEHNR; CDR2 reads FQNEAQ (reference sequence). The CDR3: CASSLAVGYTEAFF. The CDR3 DNA sequence: TGTGCCAGCAGCTTGGCGGTCGGGTACACTGAAGCTTTCTTT.

V and J are TRBV2 and TRBJ2-7, with 9 bases that match TRBD2. The V and J ends lost 7 bases and 6 bases, in that order; junction bases with no gene match: 10. The germline gives CDR1 SNHLY, CDR2 FYNNEI. CDR3 size: 14 residues. CDR3 bases: TGTGCCAGCACCTTTAGCGGGAGCGGGGGCGAGCAGTACTTC. Translation gives CASTFSGSGGEQYF. Complete variable domain (other parts from reference TRBV2 and TRBJ2-7): EPEVTQTPSHQVTQMGQEVILRCVPISNHLYFYWYRQILGQKVEFLVSFYNNEISEKSEIFDDQFSVERPDGSNFTLKIRSTKLEDSAMYFCASTFSGSGGEQYFGPGTRLTVT.